A selection of T cell receptor beta chains follows, all from one sample in a study of sequential checkpoint blockade in melanoma. Only in-frame clones appear in the TCRdb table, and some are missing; sequencing was by immunoSEQ multiplex PCR. Altogether about 5,300 clones are present, 20% to 30% being singletons, with the ten largest covering 20%. The starting material was tumor tissue (inferred from file names), obtained from a patient given nivolumab and ipilimumab in sequence. These receptors were taken from a human donor with melanoma. Each CDR3 is given with its conserved first and last residue. D genes are given only for firm matches. Expanded clones are given a class, and other clones once, few, many or no size at all.

clone_size j_call d_call v_call cdr3_aa cdr3_nt
many TRBJ2-1 - TRBV7-8 CASTDRSYNEQFF TGTGCCAGCACGGACAGATCCTACAATGAGCAGTTCTTC
medium-sized TRBJ2-3 TRBD2 TRBV12-5 CASGGLAGSTDTQYF TGTGCCAGCGGAGGGCTAGCGGGGAGCACAGATACGCAGTATTTT
few TRBJ2-5 TRBD1 TRBV11-3 CASSSGTVLQETQYF TGTGCCAGCAGCTCCGGGACAGTTCTCCAAGAGACCCAGTACTTC
- TRBJ1-2 - TRBV23-1 CASSQSGVLGYTF TGCGCCAGCAGCCAATCCGGGGTCCTGGGCTACACCTTC
- TRBJ2-3 TRBD2 TRBV11-3 CASSTYPSGSGTDTQYF TGTGCCAGCAGCACCTACCCTAGCGGGAGCGGGACAGATACGCAGTATTTT
- TRBJ2-1 - TRBV28 CASSLSLGLGSLGDNEQFF TGTGCCAGCAGTTTGAGCCTGGGCCTAGGGTCCCTCGGAGACAATGAGCAGTTCTTC
many TRBJ1-6 - TRBV11-3 CASSQTSEGSPLHF TGTGCCAGCAGCCAAACTAGCGAGGGGTCACCCCTCCACTTT
- TRBJ2-7 TRBD1 TRBV29-1 CSVALRDRGYEQYF TGCAGCGTTGCATTACGTGACAGGGGATACGAGCAGTACTTC
few TRBJ1-4 - TRBV18 CASSPGLGTEKLFF TGTGCCAGCTCACCGGGTCTGGGTACTGAAAAACTGTTTTTT
many TRBJ1-2 - TRBV11-3 CASSPQQGIGGYTF TGTGCCAGCAGCCCCCAGCAGGGGATAGGAGGCTACACCTTC
many TRBJ2-7 - TRBV7-6 CASSLQDGSSYEQYF TGTGCCAGCAGCTTACAGGACGGAAGCTCCTACGAGCAGTACTTC
few TRBJ2-5 - TRBV6-8 CASSYAGQSGETQYF TGTGCCAGCAGTTACGCGGGACAGTCGGGCGAGACCCAGTACTTC
few TRBJ1-5 - TRBV6-8 CASSYTGSGNQPQHF TGTGCCAGCAGTTACACAGGCTCGGGCAATCAGCCCCAGCATTTT
few TRBJ1-2 - TRBV23-1 CASSPRDWGGYTF TGCGCCAGCAGCCCCCGGGACTGGGGTGGCTACACCTTC
- TRBJ1-1 - TRBV5-1 CASSLVSGPMITEAFF TGCGCCAGCAGCTTGGTTTCGGGTCCTATGATCACTGAAGCTTTCTTT
- TRBJ1-2 - TRBV19 CASSIDPGVNYGYTF TGTGCCAGTAGTATAGATCCAGGGGTGAACTATGGCTACACCTTC
few TRBJ2-6 - TRBV18 CASSPQQDLRANVLTF TGTGCCAGCTCACCTCAGCAGGACTTAAGGGCCAACGTCCTGACTTTC
- TRBJ2-1 - TRBV5-1 CASSSVSESNEQFF TGCGCCAGCAGCTCTGTCTCAGAAAGCAATGAGCAGTTCTTC
- TRBJ2-7 - TRBV6-8 CASSYGQSFSYEQYF TGTGCCAGCAGTTATGGGCAGTCCTTCTCCTACGAGCAGTACTTC
- TRBJ1-1 - TRBV5-1 CASSVQAANTEAFF TGCGCCAGCAGCGTTCAGGCGGCGAACACTGAAGCTTTCTTT
once TRBJ2-1 TRBD2 TRBV19 CASSVRGLADYNEQFF TGTGCCAGTAGTGTAAGGGGACTAGCGGATTACAATGAGCAGTTCTTC
once TRBJ2-7 - TRBV15 CATSRDQRGLAGAHEQYF TGTGCCACCAGCAGAGACCAAAGGGGGTTGGCGGGAGCCCACGAGCAGTACTTC
medium-sized TRBJ2-5 - TRBV5-1 CASSQTTGLRYAQYF TGCGCCAGCAGCCAGACCACCGGGTTACGATACGCCCAGTACTTC
few TRBJ1-3 - TRBV6-8 CASSYGQGIGNTIYF TGTGCCAGCAGTTACGGGCAGGGTATCGGAAACACCATATATTTT
- TRBJ2-5 TRBD2 TRBV15 CATSRDRAGEPTQTQYF TGTGCCACCAGCAGAGATCGAGCGGGGGAGCCCACCCAGACCCAGTACTTC
- TRBJ1-4 TRBD1 TRBV28 CASSLDRGRVTNEKLFF TGTGCCAGCAGTTTGGACAGGGGGCGCGTGACTAATGAAAAACTGTTTTTT
many TRBJ2-5 TRBD1 TRBV11-3 CASSQNQGARETQYF TGTGCCAGCAGCCAAAACCAGGGGGCGCGAGAGACCCAGTACTTC
large TRBJ2-3 TRBD1 TRBV5-1 CASSFEGAADTQYF TGCGCCAGCAGCTTCGAGGGGGCGGCAGATACGCAGTATTTT
- TRBJ2-7 - TRBV19 CATRGGQLSEQYF TGTGCCACCCGGGGTGGACAGCTATCCGAGCAGTACTTC
- TRBJ2-5 - TRBV14 CASSQQRGYQETQYF TGTGCCAGCAGCCAGCAACGGGGGTACCAAGAGACCCAGTACTTC
few TRBJ2-3 TRBD2 TRBV6-8 CASNLAGKVDTQYF TGTGCCAGCAATCTAGCGGGGAAGGTAGATACGCAGTATTTT
- TRBJ2-1 TRBD2 TRBV14 CASSQPGYRASGAYNEQFF TGTGCCAGCAGCCAACCAGGGTACCGGGCTAGCGGGGCGTACAATGAGCAGTTCTTC
few TRBJ2-1 - TRBV11-3 CASKESSSYNEQFF TGTGCCAGCAAAGAGAGCAGCTCCTACAATGAGCAGTTCTTC
few TRBJ1-2 - TRBV6-8 CASSSRLYGYTF TGTGCCAGCAGTTCCCGTCTCTATGGCTACACCTTC
- TRBJ2-3 - TRBV6-8 CAIPGRFNADTQYF TGTGCCATCCCGGGACGATTCAACGCAGATACGCAGTATTTT
many TRBJ2-7 - TRBV11-3 CASSLSGAGSSYEQYF TGTGCCAGCAGCTTAAGTGGGGCAGGGAGCTCCTACGAGCAGTACTTC
- TRBJ2-7 - TRBV7-6 CASSLVGQNLYEQYF TGTGCCAGCAGCTTAGTCGGACAGAACCTCTACGAGCAGTACTTC
- TRBJ2-3 - TRBV15 CATSRESYADTQYF TGTGCCACCAGCAGAGAATCCTACGCTGATACGCAGTATTTT
- TRBJ2-3 TRBD2 TRBV6-8 CASNHGLAGNTDTQYF TGTGCCAGCAACCACGGGCTAGCGGGGAACACAGATACGCAGTATTTT
large TRBJ2-7 TRBD2 TRBV11-3 CASSPQTSGPPYEQYF TGTGCCAGCAGCCCGCAGACTAGCGGGCCCCCCTACGAGCAGTACTTC
few TRBJ1-4 TRBD1 TRBV28 CASLSGDSGLEKLFF TGTGCCAGCCTTAGTGGGGACAGCGGTCTTGAAAAACTGTTTTTT
many TRBJ1-4 - TRBV11-3 CASSLGESTNEKLFF TGTGCCAGCAGCTTAGGGGAGTCAACTAATGAAAAACTGTTTTTT
many TRBJ1-1 - TRBV11-3 CASSFADLNTEAFF TGTGCCAGCAGCTTTGCAGACCTGAACACTGAAGCTTTCTTT
- TRBJ1-4 - TRBV6-8 CASSGRQVYFLGTNEKLFF TGTGCCAGCAGTGGCCGACAGGTCTACTTTTTAGGCACTAATGAAAAACTGTTTTTT
few TRBJ2-7 TRBD2 TRBV14 CASSQSGRAYEQYF TGTGCCAGCAGCCAGAGCGGGAGGGCCTACGAGCAGTACTTC
- TRBJ1-2 - TRBV5-1 CASSLLGGNYGYTF TGCGCCAGCAGCTTGTTGGGGGGAAATTATGGCTACACCTTC
once TRBJ2-7 TRBD2 TRBV19 CASSIEPSGRAYEQYF TGTGCCAGTAGTATCGAGCCTAGCGGGAGGGCCTACGAGCAGTACTTC
- TRBJ2-1 - TRBV5-1 CASSLALQTGGSYNEQFF TGCGCCAGCAGCTTGGCTTTGCAGACAGGCGGGTCCTACAATGAGCAGTTCTTC
- TRBJ2-1 TRBD1 TRBV14 CASSLSSWDRSFNEQFF TGTGCCAGCAGCCTCAGCTCCTGGGACAGGTCTTTCAATGAGCAGTTCTTC
- TRBJ2-5 - TRBV18 CASSPGGSTETQYF TGTGCCAGCTCACCTGGAGGGTCTACGGAGACCCAGTACTTC
- TRBJ2-5 TRBD2 TRBV11-3 CASINSGRRQETQYF TGTGCCAGCATCAATAGCGGGAGGCGACAAGAGACCCAGTACTTC
- TRBJ2-1 TRBD1 TRBV19 CASGGWNSPGTGRGEQFF TGTGCCAGTGGGGGGTGGAACAGCCCCGGGACAGGGCGGGGTGAGCAGTTCTTC
- TRBJ1-2 TRBD1 TRBV19 CASSTGQTSLWLRTLYGYTF TGTGCCAGTAGTACGGGACAGACCTCTCTATGGCTACGCACTCTCTATGGCTACACCTTC
many TRBJ1-2 - TRBV11-3 CASSLEGRGGRYGYTF TGTGCCAGCAGCTTAGAGGGCAGGGGCGGACGCTACGGCTACACCTTC
few TRBJ2-7 - TRBV5-1 CASSLGGRDYEQYF TGCGCCAGCAGCTTGGGGGGCAGGGATTACGAGCAGTACTTC
- TRBJ2-1 TRBD2 TRBV29-1 CSVEGASGANEQFF TGCAGCGTTGAAGGGGCTAGCGGTGCCAATGAGCAGTTCTTC
- TRBJ1-2 - TRBV18 CASSLRDSGYTF TGTGCCAGCTCACTCAGGGACTCTGGCTACACCTTC
- TRBJ2-1 - TRBV30 CAWSFGHLVEQFF TGTGCCTGGAGTTTTGGACATCTAGTTGAGCAGTTCTTC
- TRBJ2-3 - TRBV30 CAWRENHGAGDTQYF TGTGCCTGGAGGGAAAATCACGGGGCTGGGGATACGCAGTATTTT
few TRBJ2-1 - TRBV10-3 CAISESEGTNNEQFF TGTGCCATCAGTGAGTCGGAGGGGACGAACAATGAGCAGTTCTTC